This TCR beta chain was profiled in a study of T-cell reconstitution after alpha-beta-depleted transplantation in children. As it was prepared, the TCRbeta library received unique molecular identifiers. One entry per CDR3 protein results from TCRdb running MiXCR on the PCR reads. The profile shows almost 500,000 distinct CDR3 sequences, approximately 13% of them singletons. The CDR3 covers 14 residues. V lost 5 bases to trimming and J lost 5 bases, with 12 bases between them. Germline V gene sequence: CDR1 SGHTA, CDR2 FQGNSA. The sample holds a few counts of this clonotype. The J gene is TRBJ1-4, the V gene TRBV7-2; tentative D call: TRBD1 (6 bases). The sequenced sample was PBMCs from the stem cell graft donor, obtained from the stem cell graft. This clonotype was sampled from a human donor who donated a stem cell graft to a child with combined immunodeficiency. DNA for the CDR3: TGTGCCAGCAGCCCGGGACACGCAAATGAAAAACTGTTTTTT. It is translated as CASSPGHANEKLFF.